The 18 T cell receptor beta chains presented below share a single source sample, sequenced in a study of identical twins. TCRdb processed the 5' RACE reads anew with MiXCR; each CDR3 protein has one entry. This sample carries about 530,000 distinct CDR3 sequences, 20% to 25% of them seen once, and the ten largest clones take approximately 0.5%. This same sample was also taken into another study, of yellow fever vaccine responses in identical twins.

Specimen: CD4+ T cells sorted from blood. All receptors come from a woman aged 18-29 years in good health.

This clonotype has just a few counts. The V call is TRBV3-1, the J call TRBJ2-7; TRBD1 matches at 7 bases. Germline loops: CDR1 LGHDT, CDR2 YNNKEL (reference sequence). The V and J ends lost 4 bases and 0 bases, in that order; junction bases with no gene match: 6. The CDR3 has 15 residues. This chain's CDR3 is CASSPGTASSYEQYF. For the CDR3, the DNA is TGTGCCAGCAGCCCCGGGACAGCGTCCTCCTACGAGCAGTACTTC.

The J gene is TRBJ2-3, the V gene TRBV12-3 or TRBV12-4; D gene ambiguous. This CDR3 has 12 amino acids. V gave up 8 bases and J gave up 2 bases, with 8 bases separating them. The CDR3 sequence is CASGATTDTQYF. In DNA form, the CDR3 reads TGTGCCAGCGGCGCAACCACAGATACGCAGTATTTT.

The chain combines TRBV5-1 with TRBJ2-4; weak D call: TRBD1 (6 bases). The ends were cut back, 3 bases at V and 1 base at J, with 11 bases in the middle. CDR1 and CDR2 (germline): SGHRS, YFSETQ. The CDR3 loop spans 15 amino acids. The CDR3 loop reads CASSWGPGAKNIQYF. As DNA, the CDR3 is TGCGCCAGCAGCTGGGGGCCGGGGGCCAAAAACATTCAGTACTTC.

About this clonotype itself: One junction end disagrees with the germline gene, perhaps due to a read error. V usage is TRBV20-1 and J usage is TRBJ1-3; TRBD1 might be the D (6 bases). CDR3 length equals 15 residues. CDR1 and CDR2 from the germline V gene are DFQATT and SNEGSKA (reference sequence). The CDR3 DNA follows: TGCAGTGCAGAGAAGGTCGGGACAAATGGAGACACCATATATTTT. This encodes CSAEKVGTNGDTIYF.

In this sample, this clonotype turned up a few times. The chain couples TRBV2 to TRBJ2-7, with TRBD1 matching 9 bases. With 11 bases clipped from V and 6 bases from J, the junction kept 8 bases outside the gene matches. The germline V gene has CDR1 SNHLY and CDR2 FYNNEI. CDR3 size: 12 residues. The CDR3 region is CARWDRVGEQYF. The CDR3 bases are TGTGCCCGATGGGACAGGGTTGGCGAGCAGTACTTC. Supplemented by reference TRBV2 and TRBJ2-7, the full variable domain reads EPEVTQTPSHQVTQMGQEVILRCVPISNHLYFYWYRQILGQKVEFLVSFYNNEISEKSEIFDDQFSVERPDGSNFTLKIRSTKLEDSAMYFCARWDRVGEQYFGPGTRLTVT.

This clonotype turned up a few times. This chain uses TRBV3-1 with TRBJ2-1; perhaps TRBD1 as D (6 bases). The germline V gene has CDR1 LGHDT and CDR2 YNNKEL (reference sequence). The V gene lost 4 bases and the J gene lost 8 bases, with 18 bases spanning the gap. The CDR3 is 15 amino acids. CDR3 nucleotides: TGTGCCAGCAGCCCCCGGGACAAGTTCACCGATGAGCAGTTCTTC. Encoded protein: CASSPRDKFTDEQFF.

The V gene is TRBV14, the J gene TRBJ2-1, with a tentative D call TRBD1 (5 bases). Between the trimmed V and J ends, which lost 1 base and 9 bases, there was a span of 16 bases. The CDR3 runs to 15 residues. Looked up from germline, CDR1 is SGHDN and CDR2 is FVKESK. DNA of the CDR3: TGTGCCAGCAGCCAAGGTGCAGGGATCTATAGTGAGCAGTTCTTC. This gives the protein CASSQGAGIYSEQFF.

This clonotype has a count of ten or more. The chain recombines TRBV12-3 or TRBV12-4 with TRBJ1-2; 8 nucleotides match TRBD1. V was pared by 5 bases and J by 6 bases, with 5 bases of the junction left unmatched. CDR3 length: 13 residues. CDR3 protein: CASSRTTGDGYTF. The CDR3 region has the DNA TGTGCCAGCAGTAGGACGACAGGGGATGGCTACACCTTC.

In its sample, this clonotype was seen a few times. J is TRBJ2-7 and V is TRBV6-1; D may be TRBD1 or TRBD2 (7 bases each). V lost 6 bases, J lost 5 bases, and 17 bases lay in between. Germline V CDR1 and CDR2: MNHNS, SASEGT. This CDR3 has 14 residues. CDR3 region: CASSRYRGGHEQYF. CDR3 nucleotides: TGTGCCAGCAGCCGATACAGGGGAGGGCACGAGCAGTACTTC.

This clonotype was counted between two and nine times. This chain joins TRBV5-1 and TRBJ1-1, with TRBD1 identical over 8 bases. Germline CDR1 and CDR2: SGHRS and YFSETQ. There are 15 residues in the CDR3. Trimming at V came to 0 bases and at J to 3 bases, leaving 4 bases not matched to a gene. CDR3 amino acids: CASSLAGTGDTEAFF. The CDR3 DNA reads TGCGCCAGCAGCTTGGCCGGGACAGGTGACACTGAAGCTTTCTTT.

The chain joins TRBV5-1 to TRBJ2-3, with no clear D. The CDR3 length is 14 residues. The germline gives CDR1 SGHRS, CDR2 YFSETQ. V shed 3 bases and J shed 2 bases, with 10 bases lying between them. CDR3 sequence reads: CASSSEYNTDTQYF. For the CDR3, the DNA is TGCGCCAGCAGCTCCGAATACAACACAGATACGCAGTATTTT.

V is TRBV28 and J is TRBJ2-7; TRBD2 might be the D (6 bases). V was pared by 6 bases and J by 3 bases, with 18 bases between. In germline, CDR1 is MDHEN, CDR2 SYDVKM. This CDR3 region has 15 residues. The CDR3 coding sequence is TGTGCCAGCAGGGGCGGAGCTCGGGGAGGCTACGAGCAGTACTTC. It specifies CASRGGARGGYEQYF.

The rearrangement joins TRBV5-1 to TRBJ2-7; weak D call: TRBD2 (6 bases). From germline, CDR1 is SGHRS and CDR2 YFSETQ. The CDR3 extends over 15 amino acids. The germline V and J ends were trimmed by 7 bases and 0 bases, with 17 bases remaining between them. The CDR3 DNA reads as TGCGCCAGCCAAGAGGCGGGATTGAGCTCCTACGAGCAGTACTTC. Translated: CASQEAGLSSYEQYF.

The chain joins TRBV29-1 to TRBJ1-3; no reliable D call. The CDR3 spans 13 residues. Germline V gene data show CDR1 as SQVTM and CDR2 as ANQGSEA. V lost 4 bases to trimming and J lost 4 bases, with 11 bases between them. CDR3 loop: CSVGRAGGNTIYF. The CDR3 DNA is TGCAGCGTTGGGCGGGCAGGAGGAAACACCATATATTTT.

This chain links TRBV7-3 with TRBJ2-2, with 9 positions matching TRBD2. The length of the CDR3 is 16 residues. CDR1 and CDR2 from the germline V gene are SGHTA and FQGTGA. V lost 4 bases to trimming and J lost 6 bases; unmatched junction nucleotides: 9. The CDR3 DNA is TGTGCCAGCAGCTCCACCGGGACTAGCCGGGCCGGGGAGCTGTTTTTT. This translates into CASSSTGTSRAGELFF. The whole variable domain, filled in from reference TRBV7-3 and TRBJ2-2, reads GAGVSQTPSNKVTEKGKYVELRCDPISGHTALYWYRQSLGQGPEFLIYFQGTGAADDSGLPNDRFFAVRPEGSVSTLKIQRTERGDSAVYLCASSSTGTSRAGELFFGEGSRLTVL.

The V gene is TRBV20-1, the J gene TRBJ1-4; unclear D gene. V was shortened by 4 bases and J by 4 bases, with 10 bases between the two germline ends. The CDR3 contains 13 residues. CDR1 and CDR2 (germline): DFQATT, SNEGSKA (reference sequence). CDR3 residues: CSATEAFNEKLFF. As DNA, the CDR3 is TGCAGTGCTACAGAGGCTTTTAATGAAAAACTGTTTTTT.

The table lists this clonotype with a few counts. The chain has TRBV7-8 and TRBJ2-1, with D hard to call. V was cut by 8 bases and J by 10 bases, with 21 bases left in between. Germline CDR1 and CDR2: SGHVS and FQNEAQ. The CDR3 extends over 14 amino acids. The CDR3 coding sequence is TGTGCCAGCTTTAGGAGTGGGCCGATAGGGGAGCAGTTCTTC. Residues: CASFRSGPIGEQFF. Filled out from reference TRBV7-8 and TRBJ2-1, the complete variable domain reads GAGVSQSPRYKVAKRGQDVALRCDPISGHVSLFWYQQALGQGPEFLTYFQNEAQLDKSGLPSDRFFAERPEGSVSTLKIQRTQQEDSAVYLCASFRSGPIGEQFFGPGTRLTVL.

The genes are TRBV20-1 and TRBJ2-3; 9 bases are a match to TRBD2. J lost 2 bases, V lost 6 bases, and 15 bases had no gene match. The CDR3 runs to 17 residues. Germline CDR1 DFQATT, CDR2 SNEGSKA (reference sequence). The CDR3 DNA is TGCAGTGCCAGGAGTATGGCGGGGGGGATACACACAGATACGCAGTATTTT. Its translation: CSARSMAGGIHTDTQYF.